The source of this TCR beta chain is a study of blood T cell repertoires in COVID-19. Produced via immunoSEQ multiplex PCR; TCRdb's table is partial and in-frame only. The data show about 280,000 clones, over 75% seen once. The germline V gene has CDR1 SGHNT and CDR2 YYREEE (reference sequence). The CDR3 contains 14 residues. With 5 bases removed from V and 4 bases from J, the gap between germline ends came to 12 bases. The chain has TRBV5-4 and TRBJ2-2; the D gene is possibly TRBD2 (6 bases). This sequence was found in a human donor in a cohort sampled during active COVID-19. Sequencing was performed on peripheral blood. The CDR3 DNA follows: TGTGCCAGCAGTTCGAAGCGGGTCACCGGGGAGCTGTTTTTT. Its translation: CASSSKRVTGELFF.